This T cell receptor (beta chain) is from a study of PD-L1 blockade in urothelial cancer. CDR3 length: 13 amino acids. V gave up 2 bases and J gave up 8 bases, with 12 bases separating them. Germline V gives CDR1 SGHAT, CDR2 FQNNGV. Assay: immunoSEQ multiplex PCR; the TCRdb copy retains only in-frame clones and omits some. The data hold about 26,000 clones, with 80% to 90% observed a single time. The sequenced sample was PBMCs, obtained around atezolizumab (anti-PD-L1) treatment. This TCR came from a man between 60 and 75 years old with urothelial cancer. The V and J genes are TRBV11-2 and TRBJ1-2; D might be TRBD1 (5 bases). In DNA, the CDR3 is TGTGCCAGCAGCTTATCACCAGGGCGAGGCTACACCTTC. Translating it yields CASSLSPGRGYTF. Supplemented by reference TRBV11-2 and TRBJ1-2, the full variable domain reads EAGVAQSPRYKIIEKRQSVAFWCNPISGHATLYWYQQILGQGPKLLIQFQNNGVVDDSQLPKDRFSAERLKGVDSTLKIQPAKLEDSAVYLCASSLSPGRGYTFGSGTRLTVV.